A selection of T cell receptor beta chains follows, all from one sample in a study of regulatory T cells in long-lasting Graves disease. TCRdb recomputed calls from the multiplex PCR reads with MiXCR, one row per CDR3 protein. The sample has approximately 560,000 distinct CDR3 sequences; around 16% are singletons. Separately, the same data were catalogued under a study of T cells in Graves' hyperthyroidism and ophthalmopathy.

Sequenced material: peripheral blood mononuclear cells (PBMCs), taken at new diagnosis, from a patient treated with antithyroid drugs. The source is a man between 18 and 29 years old with Graves disease. The CDR3 runs from the conserved cysteine through the conserved F or W. D genes are given only for firm matches. Clone size is not always given. Where it is, it says once, few, many or a class for expanded clones.

17	NA	TRBJ1-6	NA	TRBV6-2/TRBV6-3	TGTGCCAGCAGTTTACGCGACTATCGACGGGTAAGTTCACCCCTCCACTTT	CASSLRDYRRVSSPLHF
14	NA	TRBJ1-1	few	TRBV10-3	TGTGCCATCAGTGTTGACAGGATGAACACTGAAGCTTTCTTT	CAISVDRMNTEAFF
12	NA	TRBJ2-7	many	TRBV6-1	TGTGCCAGCATTTTGTGGCCCTACGAGCAGTACTTC	CASILWPYEQYF
14	NA	TRBJ2-7	many	TRBV3-1	TGTGCCAGCAGCCTGGGCAGGGCCACCTACGAGCAGTACTTC	CASSLGRATYEQYF
13	NA	TRBJ2-2	many	TRBV30	TGTGCCTGGAGTCGGGAGAACACCGGGGAGCTGTTTTTT	CAWSRENTGELFF
16	NA	TRBJ1-2	few	TRBV27	TGTGCCAGCGGCGACAGCGCAGGGTCGGCCTTCCATGGCTACACCTTC	CASGDSAGSAFHGYTF
13	NA	TRBJ2-5	many	TRBV18	TGTGCCAGCTCACCACTTTCCCAAGAGACCCAGTACTTC	CASSPLSQETQYF
15	NA	TRBJ1-1	NA	TRBV15	TGTGCCACCGCGGCAGGCCGAAGTTGGAACACTGAAGCTTTCTTT	CATAAGRSWNTEAFF
16	TRBD1	TRBJ1-1	few	TRBV18	TGTGCCAGCTCTCGCCGGGACAGGGGGCTGATCACTGAAGCTTTCTTT	CASSRRDRGLITEAFF
19	NA	TRBJ2-2	NA	TRBV6-5	TGTGCCAGCAGTTCGACTCCTCCGTACGAGCGGATCGACACCGGGGAGCTGTTTTTT	CASSSTPPYERIDTGELFF
14	NA	TRBJ1-5	NA	TRBV20-1	TGCAGTGCTAGTGGGCGAAAAAGAAATCAGCCCCAGCATTTT	CSASGRKRNQPQHF
14	NA	TRBJ1-5	NA	TRBV10-2	TGCGCCAGCAGTGACCTGGGAGGTGGTCAGCCCCAGCATTTT	CASSDLGGGQPQHF
13	NA	TRBJ2-1	many	TRBV7-3	TGTGCCAGCAGCTTAACCTCAGGAATCGAGCAGTTCTTC	CASSLTSGIEQFF
13	NA	TRBJ1-5	NA	TRBV29-1	TGCAGCGTTGGGGGCGGCGGGGGTCAGCCCCAGCATTTT	CSVGGGGGQPQHF
13	NA	TRBJ2-7	NA	TRBV29-1	TGCAGCGTTGAAGATGGTGGCTCCTACGAGCAGTACTTC	CSVEDGGSYEQYF
14	TRBD2	TRBJ2-7	many	TRBV7-2	TGTGCCAGCAGCTTGGCTAGCGGGTCCAGCGAGCAGTACTTC	CASSLASGSSEQYF
15	NA	TRBJ1-2	NA	TRBV5-1	TGCGCCAGCAGCTTGGAGGCCGGGGGCGGCTATGGCTACACCTTC	CASSLEAGGGYGYTF
14	NA	TRBJ2-2	few	TRBV7-8	TGTGCCAGCAGCGCAGACTCATCCACCGGGGAGCTGTTTTTT	CASSADSSTGELFF
13	NA	TRBJ1-1	many	TRBV10-3	TGTGCCACCCTAAGGGAAATGGGTACTGAAGCTTTCTTT	CATLREMGTEAFF
13	NA	TRBJ1-4	few	TRBV27	TGTGCCAGCAGTTTATGGGGGGACGAAAAACTGTTTTTT	CASSLWGDEKLFF
13	NA	TRBJ1-1	many	TRBV4-2	TGTGCCAGCAGCCAAGAGAGGAACACTGAAGCTTTCTTT	CASSQERNTEAFF
19	NA	TRBJ2-1	few	TRBV7-9	TGTGCCAGCAGCCCGGACACCGTAAAGTTCGAAGGCCGAACTCTTGAGCAGTTCTTC	CASSPDTVKFEGRTLEQFF
13	NA	TRBJ2-3	few	TRBV12-5	TGTGCTAGTGGTTTGTGGGGTGGTGATACGCAGTATTTT	CASGLWGGDTQYF
15	TRBD1	TRBJ1-1	once	TRBV15	TGTGCCACCAGCAGACCCCAGGGGGAGGACACTGAAGCTTTCTTT	CATSRPQGEDTEAFF
15	TRBD1	TRBJ2-7	many	TRBV12-3/TRBV12-4	TGTGCCAGCAGCTTCCGGGACAGGGGCTTGGGGGAGCAGTACTTC	CASSFRDRGLGEQYF
16	NA	TRBJ1-1	few	TRBV18	TGTGCCAGCTCACCACCCCTTCAGGGAAGATACACTGAAGCTTTCTTT	CASSPPLQGRYTEAFF
13	NA	TRBJ2-7	NA	TRBV6-2/TRBV6-3	TGTGCCAGCAGTTACTTGGCTGCCTACGAGCAGTACTTC	CASSYLAAYEQYF
16	TRBD2	TRBJ2-1	many	TRBV20-1	TGCAGTGCTAGACAACTAGCGGGAGCTTCCTACAATGAGCAGTTCTTC	CSARQLAGASYNEQFF
13	NA	TRBJ1-4	NA	TRBV5-1	TGCGCCAGCACCCTCCAGAGGGGCGAAAAACTGTTTTTT	CASTLQRGEKLFF
14	NA	TRBJ1-2	few	TRBV6-1	TGTGCCAGCAAGGACGGCTTAACCAGCTATGGCTACACCTTC	CASKDGLTSYGYTF
13	NA	TRBJ2-1	NA	TRBV30	TGTGCCTGTAGGTGGGGTACTTACAATGAGCAGTTCTTC	CACRWGTYNEQFF
17	TRBD2	TRBJ2-2	NA	TRBV19	TGTGCCAGTAGTTTCCCTGCGGGGGGCCGAAACACCGGGGAGCTGTTTTTT	CASSFPAGGRNTGELFF
14	NA	TRBJ2-1	few	TRBV9	TGTGCCAGCAGCGTAGCTGATCGGGACGATGAGCAGTTCTTC	CASSVADRDDEQFF